Each of the 19 T cell receptor beta chains below was sequenced from the same sample in a study of T cells in Graves' hyperthyroidism and ophthalmopathy. RNA transcripts gave rise to amplified TCR beta CDR3 regions. RT-PCR in the first round (using the HTBI primer set) targeted the TCR CDR3. TCRdb reanalysed the multiplex PCR reads using MiXCR and keeps one entry per CDR3 protein. Here the sample spans a few hundred thousand distinct CDR3 sequences, around a sixth being singletons. Sequenced input: blood. The receptors shown here come from a man aged 18 to 30 with Graves' ophthalmopathy.

The chain uses TRBV2 and TRBJ1-2, with D perhaps TRBD1 (5 bases). The CDR3 sequence is 13 residues long. V was shortened by 8 bases and J by 8 bases, with 18 bases between the two germline ends. Germline lookup yields CDR1 SNHLY and CDR2 FYNNEI. The CDR3 coding sequence is TGTGCCAGCTCCCGGGGGGGAATCTCCGGCTACACCTTC. It specifies CASSRGGISGYTF. Filled out from reference TRBV2 and TRBJ1-2, the complete variable domain reads EPEVTQTPSHQVTQMGQEVILRCVPISNHLYFYWYRQILGQKVEFLVSFYNNEISEKSEIFDDQFSVERPDGSNFTLKIRSTKLEDSAMYFCASSRGGISGYTFGSGTRLTVV.

This clonotype was detected only a few times. V is TRBV24-1 and J is TRBJ1-2, with no clear D. The germline CDR1 and CDR2 sequences are KGHDR and SFDVKD. CDR3 length: 13 amino acids. V was cut by 1 base and J by 5 bases, with 7 bases left in between. CDR3 in amino acids: CATSDLPDYGYTF. CDR3 sequence (DNA): TGTGCCACCAGTGATTTACCAGATTATGGCTACACCTTC.

The chain joins TRBV11-2 to TRBJ2-5; unclear D gene. CDR3 length equals 14 residues. The V end was cut by 3 bases, the J end by 5 bases, with 13 bases between. CDR1 is SGHAT, CDR2 FQNNGV, per germline. The CDR3 DNA is TGTGCCAGCAGCTTCGTCCCCTTTCGGGAGACCCAGTACTTC. This translates into CASSFVPFRETQYF. Using reference TRBV11-2 and TRBJ2-5 for the parts outside the CDR3, the full variable domain is EAGVAQSPRYKIIEKRQSVAFWCNPISGHATLYWYQQILGQGPKLLIQFQNNGVVDDSQLPKDRFSAERLKGVDSTLKIQPAKLEDSAVYLCASSFVPFRETQYFGPGTRLLVL.

The sample holds a few counts of this clonotype. This rearrangement joins TRBV4-1 to TRBJ2-1, with D maybe TRBD1 (6 bases). CDR1 is MGHRA, CDR2 YSYEKL, per germline. The V end was cut by 0 bases, the J end by 0 bases, with 15 bases between. This CDR3 has 18 amino acids. The CDR3 loop reads CASSQEGFDRSSYNEQFF. In DNA, the CDR3 is TGCGCCAGCAGCCAAGAGGGGTTTGACAGGAGCTCCTACAATGAGCAGTTCTTC.

This clonotype was detected many times. This rearrangement joins TRBV7-9 to TRBJ2-1, with 8 bases fitting TRBD1. Germline values: CDR1 SEHNR, CDR2 FQNEAQ (reference sequence). The CDR3 has 16 residues. Trimming removed 4 bases from V and 1 base from J; junction bases left unmatched: 6. The CDR3 coding sequence is TGTGCCAGCAGCTCTTTCGACAGGGGTTCCTACAATGAGCAGTTCTTC. Translating gives CASSSFDRGSYNEQFF.

On this clonotype itself: Possible read error: a much larger clone is one base away. The conserved final phenylalanine or tryptophan is absent from the CDR3, which likely points to a read error. The J gene is TRBJ2-3, the V gene TRBV7-3; the match to TRBD2 covers 9 bases. Germline V gene data show CDR1 as SGHTA and CDR2 as FQGTGA. The CDR3 totals 16 residues. The V and J ends lost 5 bases and 5 bases, in that order; junction bases with no gene match: 11. The chain's CDR3 is CASSPRSSGGRDTQYS. DNA of the CDR3: TGTGCCAGCAGCCCCCGGAGTAGCGGGGGCCGAGATACGCAGTATTCT.

The chain is built from TRBV4-2 and TRBJ2-3; the D gene is possibly TRBD2 (7 bases). This CDR3 has 15 residues. V was cut by 7 bases and J by 1 base, with 15 bases left in between. Germline lookup yields CDR1 LGHNA and CDR2 YNFKEQ. The CDR3 reads CASTLKGGRTDTQYF. The CDR3 DNA sequence: TGTGCCAGCACCCTCAAGGGGGGGCGCACAGATACGCAGTATTTT.

The sample holds a few counts of this clonotype. The chain is built from TRBV14 and TRBJ1-2, with 8 bases lining up with TRBD1. The V gene's germline CDR1 is SGHDN and CDR2 FVKESK. The CDR3 is 15 amino acids. V was clipped by 9 bases and J by 4 bases; unmatched bases: 13. Written as DNA, the CDR3 is TGTGCCAGTAGCGGCCTCAGACAGGGGCGCTATGGCTACACCTTC. It specifies CASSGLRQGRYGYTF.

The chain uses TRBV2 and TRBJ1-2; no definite D call. CDR3 length: 14 amino acids. Trimming took off 2 bases at V and 8 bases at J, with 15 bases between the two ends. Germline CDR1 is SNHLY and CDR2 is FYNNEI. This CDR3 reads CASSESSILRGYTF. In DNA form, the CDR3 reads TGTGCCAGCAGTGAAAGTAGTATCTTAAGGGGCTACACCTTC.

This clonotype was picked up a small number of times. The V gene is TRBV29-1, the J gene TRBJ1-2; no reliable D call. V shed 2 bases and J shed 3 bases, with 10 bases lying between them. There are 13 residues in the CDR3. The germline V gene has CDR1 SQVTM and CDR2 ANQGSEA. CDR3 coding DNA: TGCAGCGTTGAATTTCAGGAAGACTATGGCTACACCTTC. Protein product: CSVEFQEDYGYTF.

This clonotype was observed at least ten times. This sequence joins TRBV6-5 and TRBJ2-1, with D unclear. Deletions cut 0 bases from V and 5 bases from J, with 8 bases between. CDR1 MNHEY and CDR2 SVGAGI come from the germline V gene. The CDR3 totals 14 residues. CDR3 sequence: CASSYSNTNNEQFF. The CDR3 coding sequence is TGTGCCAGCAGTTACTCGAACACGAACAATGAGCAGTTCTTC.

This clonotype showed up just a few times. The chain couples TRBV5-8 to TRBJ1-1; 9 bases line up with TRBD1. Germline trimming cut 3 bases from V and 6 bases from J; bases unmatched to any gene: 12. This CDR3 is 16 amino acids long. The germline V gene has CDR1 SGHTS and CDR2 YDEGEE. CDR3 sequence: CASSSTLQGAWAEAFF. The CDR3 coding sequence is TGTGCCAGCAGCTCCACATTACAGGGGGCTTGGGCTGAAGCTTTCTTT.

This clonotype was recorded many times. The rearrangement links TRBV28 to TRBJ1-4, with D perhaps TRBD1 (6 bases). Germline V gene data show CDR1 as MDHEN and CDR2 as SYDVKM. The CDR3 spans 15 residues. The germline V and J ends were trimmed by 9 bases and 8 bases, with 22 bases remaining between them. This CDR3 is CASNGGGQGNEKLFF. CDR3 DNA sequence: TGTGCCAGTAATGGCGGGGGCCAAGGGAACGAAAAACTGTTTTTT. The full variable domain, rest sourced from reference TRBV28 and TRBJ1-4, is DVKVTQSSRYLVKRTGEKVFLECVQDMDHENMFWYRQDPGLGLRLIYFSYDVKMKEKGDIPEGYSVSREKKERFSLILESASTNQTSMYLCASNGGGQGNEKLFFGSGTQLSVL.

At least ten counts were recorded for this clonotype. The CDR3 loop reads CASSQVGGRARTEAFF. CDR3 DNA: TGTGCCAGCAGCCAAGTAGGTGGGAGGGCTCGGACTGAAGCTTTCTTT. This sequence joins TRBV3-1 and TRBJ1-1; no clear D. V shed 1 base and J shed 5 bases, with 17 bases lying between them. Germline V gene sequence: CDR1 LGHDT, CDR2 YNNKEL (reference sequence). The CDR3 is made up of 16 amino acids.

This clonotype was seen a handful of times. V usage is TRBV3-1 and J usage is TRBJ2-2; D is perhaps TRBD2 (6 bases). The germline V and J ends were trimmed by 6 bases and 7 bases, with 9 bases remaining between them. Germline values: CDR1 LGHDT, CDR2 YNNKEL (reference sequence). The CDR3 totals 12 residues. The CDR3 DNA reads TGTGCCAGCAGGCCCGGGGGCGGGGAGCTGTTTTTT. Residues: CASRPGGGELFF.

The rearrangement links TRBV9 to TRBJ1-2; D call uncertain. Germline CDR1 SGDLS, CDR2 YYNGEE. V was shortened by 0 bases and J by 8 bases, with 8 bases between the two germline ends. The CDR3 extends over 12 amino acids. CDR3 coding DNA: TGTGCCAGCAGCGTAGACGTAGGGGGCTACACCTTC. It yields the protein CASSVDVGGYTF.

This clonotype was seen a handful of times. The chain employs TRBV5-1 and TRBJ1-6, with 7 bases identical to TRBD1. J gave up 3 bases and V 2 bases, and 5 bases lay outside the gene matches. The CDR3 totals 16 residues. The germline CDR1 and CDR2 sequences are SGHRS and YFSETQ. In DNA form, the CDR3 reads TGCGCCAGCAGCTTCACAGGGGAGAACTATAATTCACCCCTCCACTTT. Translating gives CASSFTGENYNSPLHF.

This clonotype appeared many times. The chain has TRBV5-1 and TRBJ2-3; 8 bases agree with TRBD2. The CDR3 has 14 residues. CDR1 and CDR2 (germline): SGHRS, YFSETQ. Germline trimming cut 8 bases from V and 2 bases from J; bases unmatched to any gene: 7. The CDR3 here is CASSISGVTDTQYF. The CDR3 coding sequence is TGCGCCAGTTCGATTAGCGGGGTCACAGATACGCAGTATTTT.

As for this clonotype: Because the CDR3 is missing its conserved closing phenylalanine or tryptophan, this is likely a read error. The chain recombines TRBV5-4 with TRBJ1-2; 8 nucleotides align to TRBD1. Germline CDR1 and CDR2: SGHNT and YYREEE (reference sequence). V trimming: 4 bases; J trimming: 6 bases; junction bases outside the gene matches: 5. The CDR3 spans 13 residues. Here the CDR3 DNA reads TGTGCCAGCAGCAATACAGGGGGAGATGGCTACACCTGC. Protein: CASSNTGGDGYTC.